This record covers a single TCR beta chain. These data originate in a study of control samples from healthy donors and cancer patients. J lost 5 bases, V lost 3 bases, and 7 bases had no gene match. Germline V CDR1 and CDR2: MGHDK, SYGVNS. CDR3 length equals 16 residues. Profiling relied on immunoSEQ multiplex PCR, and the TCRdb table lists in-frame clones only, not all of them. The sample has 260,000 or so clones, almost 85% seen once; the top ten hold roughly 13%. The sample consisted of PBMCs. This clonotype was obtained from a woman in her sixties with lung cancer. The chain combines TRBV25-1 with TRBJ1-5; 10 bases line up with TRBD1. CDR3: CASSDRDRGLDQPQHF. In DNA, the CDR3 is TGTGCCAGCAGTGATCGGGACAGGGGTCTCGATCAGCCCCAGCATTTT.